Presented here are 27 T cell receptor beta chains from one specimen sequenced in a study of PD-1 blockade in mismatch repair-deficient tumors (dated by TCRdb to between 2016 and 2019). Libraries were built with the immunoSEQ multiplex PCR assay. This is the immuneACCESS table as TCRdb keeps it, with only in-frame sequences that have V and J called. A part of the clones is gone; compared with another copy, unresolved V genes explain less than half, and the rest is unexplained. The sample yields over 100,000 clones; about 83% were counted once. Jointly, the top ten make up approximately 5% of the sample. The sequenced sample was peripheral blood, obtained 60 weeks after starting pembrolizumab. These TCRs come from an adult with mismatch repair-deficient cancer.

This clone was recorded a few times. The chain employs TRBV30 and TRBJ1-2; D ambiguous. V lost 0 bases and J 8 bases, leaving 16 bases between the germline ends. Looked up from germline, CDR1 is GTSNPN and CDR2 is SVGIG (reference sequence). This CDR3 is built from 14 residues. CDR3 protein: CAWSVPARGGGYTF. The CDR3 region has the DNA TGTGCCTGGAGTGTGCCGGCCCGGGGTGGGGGCTACACCTTC.

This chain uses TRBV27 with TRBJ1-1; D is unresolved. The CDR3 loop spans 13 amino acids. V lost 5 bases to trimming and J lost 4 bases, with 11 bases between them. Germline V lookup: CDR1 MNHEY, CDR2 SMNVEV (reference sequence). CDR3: CASSTTLRTEAFF. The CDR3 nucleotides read TGTGCCAGCAGTACCACTCTTCGCACTGAAGCTTTCTTT.

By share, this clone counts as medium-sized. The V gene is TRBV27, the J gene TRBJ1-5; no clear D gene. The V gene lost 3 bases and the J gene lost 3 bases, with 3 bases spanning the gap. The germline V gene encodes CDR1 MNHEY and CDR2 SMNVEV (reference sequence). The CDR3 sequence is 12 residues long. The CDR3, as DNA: TGTGCCAGCAGTTTTCACAATCAGCCCCAGCATTTT. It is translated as CASSFHNQPQHF.

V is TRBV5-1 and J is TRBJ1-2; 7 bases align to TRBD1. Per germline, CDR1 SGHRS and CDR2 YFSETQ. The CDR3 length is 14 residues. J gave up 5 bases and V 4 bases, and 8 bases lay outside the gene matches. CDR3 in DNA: TGCGCCAGCAGCCTACCAACAGGGGTATATGGCTACACCTTC. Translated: CASSLPTGVYGYTF.

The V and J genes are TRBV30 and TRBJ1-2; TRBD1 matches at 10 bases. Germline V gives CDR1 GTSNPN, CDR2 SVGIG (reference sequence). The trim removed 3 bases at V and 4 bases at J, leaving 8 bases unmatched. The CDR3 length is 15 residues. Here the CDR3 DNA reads TGTGCCTGGAGCCTCCGGGACAGGGGACCCTATGGCTACACCTTC. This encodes CAWSLRDRGPYGYTF. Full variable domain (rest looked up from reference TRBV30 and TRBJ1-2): SQTIHQWPATLVQPVGSPLSLECTVEGTSNPNLYWYRQAAGRGLQLLFYSVGIGQISSEVPQNLSASRPQDRQFILSSKKLLLSDSGFYLCAWSLRDRGPYGYTFGSGTRLTVV.

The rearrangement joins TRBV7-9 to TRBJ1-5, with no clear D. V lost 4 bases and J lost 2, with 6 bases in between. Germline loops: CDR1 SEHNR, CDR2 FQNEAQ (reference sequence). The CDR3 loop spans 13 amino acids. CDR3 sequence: CASSSEGNQPQHF. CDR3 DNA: TGTGCCAGCAGCTCCGAGGGCAATCAGCCCCAGCATTTT. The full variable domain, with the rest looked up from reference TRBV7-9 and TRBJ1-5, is DTGVSQNPRHKITKRGQNVTFRCDPISEHNRLYWYRQTLGQGPEFLTYFQNEAQLEKSRLLSDRFSAERPKGSFSTLEIQRTEQGDSAMYLCASSSEGNQPQHFGDGTRLSIL.

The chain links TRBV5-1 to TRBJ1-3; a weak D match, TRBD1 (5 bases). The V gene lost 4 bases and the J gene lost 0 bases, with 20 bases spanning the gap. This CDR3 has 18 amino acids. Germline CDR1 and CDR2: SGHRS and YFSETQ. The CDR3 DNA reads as TGCGCCAGCAGCCCGGGCCGGGACGTATGGTCCTCTGGAAACACCATATATTTT. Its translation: CASSPGRDVWSSGNTIYF.

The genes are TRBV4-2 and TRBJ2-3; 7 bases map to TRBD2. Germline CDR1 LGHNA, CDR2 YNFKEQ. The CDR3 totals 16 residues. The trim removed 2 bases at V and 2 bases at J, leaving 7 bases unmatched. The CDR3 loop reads CASSQTSARLTDTQYF. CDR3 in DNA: TGTGCCAGCAGCCAAACTAGCGCCAGACTCACAGATACGCAGTATTTT.

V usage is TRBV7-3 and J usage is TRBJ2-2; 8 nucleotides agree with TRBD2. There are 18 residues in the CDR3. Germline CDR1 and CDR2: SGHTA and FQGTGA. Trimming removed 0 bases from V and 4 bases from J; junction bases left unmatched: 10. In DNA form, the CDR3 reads TGTGCCAGCAGCTTAACCCCTCCGGGGGGGTTTGTCACCGGGGAGCTGTTTTTT. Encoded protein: CASSLTPPGGFVTGELFF.

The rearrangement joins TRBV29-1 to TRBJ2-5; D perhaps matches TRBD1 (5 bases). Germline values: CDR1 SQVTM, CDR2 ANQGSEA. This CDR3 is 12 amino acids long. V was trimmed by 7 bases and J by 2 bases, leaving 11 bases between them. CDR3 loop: CSGVDIQETQYF. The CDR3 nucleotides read TGCAGCGGCGTGGACATTCAAGAGACCCAGTACTTC.

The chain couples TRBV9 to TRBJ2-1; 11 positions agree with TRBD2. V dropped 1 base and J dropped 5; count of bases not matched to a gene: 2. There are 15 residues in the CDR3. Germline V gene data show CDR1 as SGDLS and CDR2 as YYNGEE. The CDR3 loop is CASSVTGLADNEQFF. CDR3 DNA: TGTGCCAGCAGCGTAACGGGACTAGCGGACAATGAGCAGTTCTTC.

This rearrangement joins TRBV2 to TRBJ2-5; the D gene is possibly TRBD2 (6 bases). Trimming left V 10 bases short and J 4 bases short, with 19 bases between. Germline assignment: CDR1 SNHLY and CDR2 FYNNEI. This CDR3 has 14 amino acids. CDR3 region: CATQERASVETQYF. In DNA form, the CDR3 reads TGTGCCACCCAAGAACGGGCTAGCGTAGAGACCCAGTACTTC.

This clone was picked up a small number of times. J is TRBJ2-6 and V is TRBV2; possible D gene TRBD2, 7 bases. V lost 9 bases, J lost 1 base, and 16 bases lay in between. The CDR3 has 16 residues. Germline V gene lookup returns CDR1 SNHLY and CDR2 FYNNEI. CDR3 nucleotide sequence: TGTGCCAGGTCGGCAGGGAGGGGGTCTGGGGCCAACGTCCTGACTTTC. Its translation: CARSAGRGSGANVLTF.

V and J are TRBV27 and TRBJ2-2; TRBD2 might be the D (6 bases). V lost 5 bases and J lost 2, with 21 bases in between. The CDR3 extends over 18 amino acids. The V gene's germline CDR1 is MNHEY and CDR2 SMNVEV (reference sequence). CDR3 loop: CASSPRTIRTGNTGELFF. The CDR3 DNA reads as TGTGCCAGCAGTCCCCGGACTATCCGAACCGGCAACACCGGGGAGCTGTTTTTT.

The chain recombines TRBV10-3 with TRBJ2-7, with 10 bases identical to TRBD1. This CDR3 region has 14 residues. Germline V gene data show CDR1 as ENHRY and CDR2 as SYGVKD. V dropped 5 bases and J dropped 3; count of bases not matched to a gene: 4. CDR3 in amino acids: CAISPGQGIYEQYF. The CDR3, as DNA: TGTGCCATCAGTCCGGGACAGGGGATCTACGAGCAGTACTTC.

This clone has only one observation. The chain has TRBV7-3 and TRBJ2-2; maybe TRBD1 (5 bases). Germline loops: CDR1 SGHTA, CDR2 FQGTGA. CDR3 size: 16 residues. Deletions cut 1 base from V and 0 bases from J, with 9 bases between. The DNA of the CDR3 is TGTGCCAGCAGCTTAAATGCAGGGTCGAACACCGGGGAGCTGTTTTTT. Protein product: CASSLNAGSNTGELFF.

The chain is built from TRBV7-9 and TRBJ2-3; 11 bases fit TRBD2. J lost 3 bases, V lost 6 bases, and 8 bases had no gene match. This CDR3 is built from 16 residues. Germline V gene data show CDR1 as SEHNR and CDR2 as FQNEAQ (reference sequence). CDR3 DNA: TGTGCCAGCAGACTAGATAGCGGGAGGGTAACAGATACGCAGTATTTT. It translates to CASRLDSGRVTDTQYF.

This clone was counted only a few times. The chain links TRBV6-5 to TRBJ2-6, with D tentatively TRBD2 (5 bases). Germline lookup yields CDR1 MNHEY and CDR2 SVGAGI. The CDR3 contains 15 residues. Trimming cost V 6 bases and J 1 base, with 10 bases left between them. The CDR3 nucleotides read TGTGCCAGCAGCCACCGGGGTTCTGGGGCCAACGTCCTGACTTTC. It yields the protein CASSHRGSGANVLTF.

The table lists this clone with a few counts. The CDR3 DNA is TGTGCCAGTAAGAGACCGGACGCCTACGAGCAGTACTTC. This translates into CASKRPDAYEQYF. J is TRBJ2-7 and V is TRBV19; D is unclear. V gave up 7 bases and J gave up 2 bases, with 12 bases separating them. This CDR3 is built from 13 residues. Germline V gene sequence: CDR1 LNHDA, CDR2 SQIVND (reference sequence).

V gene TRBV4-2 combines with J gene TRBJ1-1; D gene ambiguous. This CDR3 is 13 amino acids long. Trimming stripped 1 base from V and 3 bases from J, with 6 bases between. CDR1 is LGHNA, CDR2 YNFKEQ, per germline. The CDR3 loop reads CASSQARDTEAFF. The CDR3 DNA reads TGTGCCAGCAGCCAAGCCAGAGACACTGAAGCTTTCTTT.

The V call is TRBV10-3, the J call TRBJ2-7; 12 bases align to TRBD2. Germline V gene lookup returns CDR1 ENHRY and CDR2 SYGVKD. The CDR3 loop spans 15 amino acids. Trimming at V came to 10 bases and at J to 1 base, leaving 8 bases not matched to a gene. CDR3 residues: CATGLAGTTSYEQYF. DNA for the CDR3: TGTGCCACCGGACTAGCGGGGACCACTTCCTACGAGCAGTACTTC.

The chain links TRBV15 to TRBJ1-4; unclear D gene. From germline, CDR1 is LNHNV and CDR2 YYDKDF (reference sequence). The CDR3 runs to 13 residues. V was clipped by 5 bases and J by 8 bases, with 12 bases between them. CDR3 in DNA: TGTGCCACCAGCCTGGGAATAAGGGAAAAACTGTTTTTT. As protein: CATSLGIREKLFF.

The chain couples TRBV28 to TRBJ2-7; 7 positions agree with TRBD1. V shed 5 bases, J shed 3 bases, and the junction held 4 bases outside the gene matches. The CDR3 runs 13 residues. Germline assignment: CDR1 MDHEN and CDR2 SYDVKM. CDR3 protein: CASSRTGGYEQYF. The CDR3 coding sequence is TGTGCCAGCAGTAGGACAGGTGGCTACGAGCAGTACTTC.

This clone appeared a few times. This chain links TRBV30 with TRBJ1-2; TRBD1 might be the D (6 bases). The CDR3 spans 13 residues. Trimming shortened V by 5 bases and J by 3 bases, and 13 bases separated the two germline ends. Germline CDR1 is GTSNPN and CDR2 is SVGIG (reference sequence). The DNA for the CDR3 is TGTGCCTGGGTAGACAGGATGGACTATGGCTACACCTTC. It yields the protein CAWVDRMDYGYTF.

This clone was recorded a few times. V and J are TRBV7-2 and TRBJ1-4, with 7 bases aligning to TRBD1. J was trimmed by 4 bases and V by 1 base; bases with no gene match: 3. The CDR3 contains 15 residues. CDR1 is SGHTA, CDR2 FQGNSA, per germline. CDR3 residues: CASSLVGQSNEKLFF. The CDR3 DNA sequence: TGTGCCAGCAGCTTAGTGGGACAGAGTAATGAAAAACTGTTTTTT.

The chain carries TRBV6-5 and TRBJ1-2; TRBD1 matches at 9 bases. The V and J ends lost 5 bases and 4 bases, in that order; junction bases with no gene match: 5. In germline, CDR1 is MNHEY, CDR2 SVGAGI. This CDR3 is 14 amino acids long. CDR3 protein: CASSQNRGPYGYTF. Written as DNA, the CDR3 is TGTGCCAGCAGTCAAAACAGGGGGCCCTATGGCTACACCTTC.

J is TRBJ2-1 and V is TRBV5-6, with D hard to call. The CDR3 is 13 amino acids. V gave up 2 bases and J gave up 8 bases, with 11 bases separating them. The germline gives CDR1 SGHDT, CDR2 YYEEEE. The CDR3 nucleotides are TGTGCCAGCAGCTTAATCGGCGCAGATGAGCAGTTCTTC. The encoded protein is CASSLIGADEQFF.